These 15 T cell receptor beta chains share one sample of origin, sequenced in a study of cytotoxic CD8 clonotypes in ibrutinib-treated CLL. The data were produced by immunoSEQ multiplex PCR, yet TCRdb's version contains in-frame clones alone and is incomplete. The sample records roughly 150,000 clones, 70% to 85% being singletons. The sample consisted of PBMCs, taken after 12 months of ibrutinib treatment. Receptors were obtained from a human donor with chronic lymphocytic leukemia.

This chain links TRBV19 with TRBJ1-1; D call uncertain. The CDR3 has 16 residues. Germline V gene lookup returns CDR1 LNHDA and CDR2 SQIVND (reference sequence). Trimming stripped 3 bases from V and 2 bases from J, with 16 bases between. CDR3 in DNA: TGTGCCAGTAGTATCCCACGGCCCCGGGGAAACACTGAAGCTTTCTTT. It codes for CASSIPRPRGNTEAFF.

This chain uses TRBV19 with TRBJ1-5; D is perhaps TRBD1 (6 bases). Germline loops: CDR1 LNHDA, CDR2 SQIVND (reference sequence). The CDR3 is 17 residues long. The V end lost 3 bases, the J end lost 6 bases, and 21 bases lay between the germline ends. The CDR3 nucleotides read TGTGCCAGTAGTATGGACGGCGCGGGGAGAGGGGGTCAGCCCCAGCATTTT. It yields the protein CASSMDGAGRGGQPQHF. Looking up the rest from reference TRBV19 and TRBJ1-5 gives the full variable domain: DGGITQSPKYLFRKEGQNVTLSCEQNLNHDAMYWYRQDPGQGLRLIYYSQIVNDFQKGDIAEGYSVSREKKESFPLTVTSAQKNPTAFYLCASSMDGAGRGGQPQHFGDGTRLSIL.

The chain joins TRBV5-5 to TRBJ1-5; D gene uncertain. This CDR3 spans 15 amino acids. Trimming removed 1 base from V and 7 bases from J, with 15 bases in between. Germline V gene data show CDR1 as SGHKS and CDR2 as YYEKEE (reference sequence). CDR3 residues: CASSLYEGLRQPQHF. The CDR3 DNA sequence: TGTGCCAGCAGCTTGTACGAGGGCTTAAGGCAGCCCCAGCATTTT.

The chain has TRBV6-5 and TRBJ1-3; D not resolved. Per the germline V gene, CDR1 is MNHEY and CDR2 is SVGAGI. This CDR3 has 8 residues. The CDR3 DNA reads TGTCTTGGGGACACCATATATTTT. Amino acid sequence: CLGDTIYF.

DNA of the CDR3: TGTGCGGGGGGGTCGGGACAGACCTCTGGAAACACCATATATTTT. Its translation is CAGGSGQTSGNTIYF. The V call is TRBV6-6, the J call TRBJ1-3, with 7 positions matching TRBD1. The CDR3 has 15 amino acids. Germline assignment: CDR1 MNHNY and CDR2 SVGAGI (reference sequence).

The rearrangement joins TRBV7-2 to TRBJ2-3, with 8 positions matching TRBD2. Germline CDR1 reads SGHTA; CDR2 reads FQGNSA. This CDR3 comprises 15 residues. V was clipped by 3 bases and J by 6 bases; unmatched bases: 8. CDR3 nucleotide sequence: TGTGCCAGCAGCTTGAAAGTTGGCGGGAGGGATACGCAGTATTTT. It encodes CASSLKVGGRDTQYF.

This sequence joins TRBV28 and TRBJ1-2; possibly TRBD1 for D (5 bases). This CDR3 spans 14 amino acids. The V gene lost 6 bases and the J gene lost 4 bases, with 15 bases spanning the gap. Looked up from germline, CDR1 is MDHEN and CDR2 is SYDVKM. CDR3 coding DNA: TGTGCCAGCAGCGTGTCAGGGACCATCTATGGCTACACCTTC. This codes for CASSVSGTIYGYTF.

This chain joins TRBV4-1 and TRBJ2-6, with 7 bases matching TRBD1. Germline CDR1 reads MGHRA; CDR2 reads YSYEKL. The trim removed 0 bases at V and 1 base at J, leaving 6 bases unmatched. There are 18 residues in the CDR3. The CDR3 sequence: CASSQDGKGASGANVLTF. In nucleotides, the CDR3 is TGCGCCAGCAGCCAAGATGGAAAGGGGGCGTCTGGGGCCAACGTCCTGACTTTC.

This clone was seen a single time. This chain links TRBV18 with TRBJ2-7; a weak D match, TRBD1 (5 bases). Judging by the DNA end, TRBJ2-1 fits better; the J call may be wrong. The germline gives CDR1 KGHSH, CDR2 LQKENI. The CDR3 length is 16 residues. The CDR3 is CASSPILPRGYNEQFF. CDR3 DNA sequence: TGTGCCAGCTCTCCCATTCTCCCTAGGGGTTACAATGAGCAGTTCTTC.

This sequence joins TRBV18 and TRBJ1-2; perhaps TRBD1 as D (6 bases). The CDR3 is made up of 15 amino acids. Germline lookup yields CDR1 KGHSH and CDR2 LQKENI. V lost 6 bases to trimming and J lost 5 bases, with 19 bases between them. CDR3 bases: TGTGCCAGCTCCCCGGGAGCAGGGGCCGGTTATGGCTACACCTTC. It codes for CASSPGAGAGYGYTF.

The chain combines TRBV6-5 with TRBJ2-5, with 9 nucleotides matching TRBD1. CDR1 and CDR2 (germline): MNHEY, SVGAGI. The CDR3 consists of 13 residues. Germline trimming cut 8 bases from V and 4 bases from J; bases unmatched to any gene: 5. The CDR3 reads CASGTGSGETQYF. The CDR3 DNA reads TGTGCCAGCGGGACAGGGTCGGGAGAGACCCAGTACTTC.

The gene calls are TRBV5-4 and TRBJ2-1, with a weak D call TRBD2 (5 bases). Deletions cut 3 bases from V and 7 bases from J, with 14 bases between. The CDR3 totals 14 residues. Germline-derived CDR1 and CDR2 are SGHNT and YYREEE (reference sequence). This CDR3 reads CASSWRASSNEQFF. In nucleotides, the CDR3 is TGTGCCAGCAGCTGGCGGGCTTCCTCAAATGAGCAGTTCTTC.

The V call is TRBV28, the J call TRBJ2-3; 8 nucleotides agree with TRBD2. This CDR3 contains 12 residues. Germline V gives CDR1 MDHEN, CDR2 SYDVKM. Trimming at V came to 9 bases and at J to 6 bases, leaving 5 bases not matched to a gene. The CDR3 sequence: CASRQREDTQYF. CDR3 sequence (DNA): TGTGCCAGTCGCCAGCGGGAGGATACGCAGTATTTT.

Regarding this clone: Mismatch with germline at one junction end may stem from a read error. Distinct nucleotide sequences in the sample also encode this CDR3. The chain has TRBV27 and TRBJ2-1; the D gene is possibly TRBD2 (6 bases). CDR1 and CDR2 from the germline V gene are MNHEY and SMNVEV (reference sequence). This CDR3 is built from 14 residues. In DNA form, the CDR3 reads TGTGCTAGCAGCCGCGGAGGGCCCTACAATGAGCAGTTCTTC. This sequence encodes CASSRGGPYNEQFF.

The genes are TRBV7-2 and TRBJ2-1, with D possibly being TRBD2 (5 bases). CDR1 is SGHTA, CDR2 FQGNSA, per germline. The CDR3 spans 15 residues. The ends were cut back, 7 bases at V and 3 bases at J, with 16 bases in the middle. The CDR3 reads CASTSGLQLYNEQFF. CDR3 nucleotides: TGTGCCAGCACCAGCGGACTCCAACTCTACAATGAGCAGTTCTTC.